This T cell receptor (beta chain) was sequenced during a study of T-cell reconstitution after alpha-beta-depleted transplantation in children. Whole-study results and caveats: From surviving recipient T cells and thymic progenitors came the high day-60 TCRbeta diversity observed in some patients.

The library targeted TCRbeta and was prepared with unique molecular identifiers. MiXCR, run by TCRdb on the PCR reads, gives a single entry per CDR3 protein. The table has fewer than 1 million distinct CDR3 sequences, about 15% seen once. V was clipped by 2 bases and J by 5 bases; unmatched bases: 6. Germline V lookup: CDR1 SGHRS, CDR2 YFSETQ. This CDR3 is 15 amino acids long. Only one count was recorded for this clonotype. Antigen: not known. This chain links TRBV5-1 with TRBJ1-4; the match to TRBD1 covers 7 bases. The clonotype originates from a male patient aged 10 to 17 who had a stem cell transplant for acute lymphoblastic leukemia, so the T cells may come from the graft donor. Material: PBMCs, mostly from graft donor cells, obtained 360 days after TCRalphabeta/CD19-depleted stem cell transplant. The CDR3 spells CASSLLGQQNEKLFF. CDR3 sequence (DNA): TGCGCCAGCAGCTTACTGGGACAGCAAAATGAAAAACTGTTTTTT.